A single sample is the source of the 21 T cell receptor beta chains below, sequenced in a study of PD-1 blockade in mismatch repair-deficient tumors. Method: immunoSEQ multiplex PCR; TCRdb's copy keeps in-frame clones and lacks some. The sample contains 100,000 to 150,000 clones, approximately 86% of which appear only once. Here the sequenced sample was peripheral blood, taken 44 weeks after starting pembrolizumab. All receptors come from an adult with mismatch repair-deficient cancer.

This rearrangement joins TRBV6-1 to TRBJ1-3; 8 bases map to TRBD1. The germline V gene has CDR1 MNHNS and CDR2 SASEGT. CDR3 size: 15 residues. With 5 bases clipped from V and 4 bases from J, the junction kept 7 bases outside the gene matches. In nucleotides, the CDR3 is TGTGCCAGCAGTAGTTCCAGGGGGCCAGGAAACACCATATATTTT. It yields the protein CASSSSRGPGNTIYF.

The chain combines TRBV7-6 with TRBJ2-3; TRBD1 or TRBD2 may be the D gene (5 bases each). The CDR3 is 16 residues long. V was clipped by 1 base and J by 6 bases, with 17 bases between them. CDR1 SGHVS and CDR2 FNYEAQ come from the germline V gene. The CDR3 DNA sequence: TGTGCCAGCAGCTTAGGGGTCGGGACCCCGCAGGATACGCAGTATTTT. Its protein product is CASSLGVGTPQDTQYF.

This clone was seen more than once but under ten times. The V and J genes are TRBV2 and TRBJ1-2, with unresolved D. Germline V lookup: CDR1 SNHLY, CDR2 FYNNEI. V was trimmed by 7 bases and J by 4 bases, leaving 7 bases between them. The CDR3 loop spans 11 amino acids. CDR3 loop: CASMKGYGYTF. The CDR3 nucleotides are TGTGCCAGCATGAAGGGCTATGGCTACACCTTC.

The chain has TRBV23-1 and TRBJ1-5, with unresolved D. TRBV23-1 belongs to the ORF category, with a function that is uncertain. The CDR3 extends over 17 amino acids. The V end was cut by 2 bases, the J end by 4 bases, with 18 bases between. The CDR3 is CASSQPPEKKINQPQHF. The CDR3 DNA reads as TGCGCCAGCAGTCAACCACCCGAAAAAAAGATAAATCAGCCCCAGCATTTT.

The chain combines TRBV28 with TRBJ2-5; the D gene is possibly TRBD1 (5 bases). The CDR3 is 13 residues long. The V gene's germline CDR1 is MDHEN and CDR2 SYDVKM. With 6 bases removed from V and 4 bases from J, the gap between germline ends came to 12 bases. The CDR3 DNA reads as TGTGCCAGCAGCCCCCAGGGTCGAGAGACCCAGTACTTC. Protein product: CASSPQGRETQYF.

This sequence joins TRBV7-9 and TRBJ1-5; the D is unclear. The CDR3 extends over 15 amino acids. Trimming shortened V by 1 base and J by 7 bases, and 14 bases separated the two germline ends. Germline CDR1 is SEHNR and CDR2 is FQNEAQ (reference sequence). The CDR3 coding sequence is TGTGCCAGCAGCTTAGGCAGTTCGGGCGGACAGCCCCAGCATTTT. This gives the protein CASSLGSSGGQPQHF.

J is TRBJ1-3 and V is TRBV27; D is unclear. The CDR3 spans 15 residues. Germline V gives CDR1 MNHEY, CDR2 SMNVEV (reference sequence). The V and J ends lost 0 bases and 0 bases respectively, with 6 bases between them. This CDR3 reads CASSLSGSSGNTIYF. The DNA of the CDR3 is TGTGCCAGCAGTTTATCGGGTAGCTCTGGAAACACCATATATTTT.

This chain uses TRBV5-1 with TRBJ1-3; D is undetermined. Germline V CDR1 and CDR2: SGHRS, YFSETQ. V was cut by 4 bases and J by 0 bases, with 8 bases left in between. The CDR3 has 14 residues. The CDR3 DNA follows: TGCGCCAGCAGCCCGACAAGCTCTGGAAACACCATATATTTT. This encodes CASSPTSSGNTIYF.

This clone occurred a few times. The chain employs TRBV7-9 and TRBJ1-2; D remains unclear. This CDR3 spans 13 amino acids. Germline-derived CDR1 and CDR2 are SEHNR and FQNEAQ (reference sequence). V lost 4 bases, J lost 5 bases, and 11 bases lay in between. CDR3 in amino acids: CASSSLPDYGYTF. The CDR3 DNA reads TGTGCCAGCAGCTCGCTTCCAGATTATGGCTACACCTTC.

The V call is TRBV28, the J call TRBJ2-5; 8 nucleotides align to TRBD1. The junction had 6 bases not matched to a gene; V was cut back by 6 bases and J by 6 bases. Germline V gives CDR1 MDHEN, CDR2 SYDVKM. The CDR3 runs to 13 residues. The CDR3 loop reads CASSPGGGKTQYF. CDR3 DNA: TGTGCCAGCAGCCCAGGGGGCGGAAAGACCCAGTACTTC. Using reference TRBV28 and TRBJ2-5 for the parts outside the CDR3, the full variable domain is DVKVTQSSRYLVKRTGEKVFLECVQDMDHENMFWYRQDPGLGLRLIYFSYDVKMKEKGDIPEGYSVSREKKERFSLILESASTNQTSMYLCASSPGGGKTQYFGPGTRLLVL.

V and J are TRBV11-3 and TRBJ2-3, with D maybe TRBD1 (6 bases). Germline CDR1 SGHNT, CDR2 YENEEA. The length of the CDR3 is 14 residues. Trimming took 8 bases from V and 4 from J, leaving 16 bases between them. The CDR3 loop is CASPTGTSADTQYF. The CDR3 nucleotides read TGTGCCAGCCCCACAGGGACGAGCGCAGATACGCAGTATTTT.

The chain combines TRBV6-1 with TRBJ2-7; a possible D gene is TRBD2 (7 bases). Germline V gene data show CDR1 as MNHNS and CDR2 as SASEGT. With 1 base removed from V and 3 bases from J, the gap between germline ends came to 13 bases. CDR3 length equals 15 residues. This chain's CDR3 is CASSEGEGEGYEQYF. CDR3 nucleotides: TGTGCCAGCAGTGAAGGGGAGGGGGAGGGCTACGAGCAGTACTTC.

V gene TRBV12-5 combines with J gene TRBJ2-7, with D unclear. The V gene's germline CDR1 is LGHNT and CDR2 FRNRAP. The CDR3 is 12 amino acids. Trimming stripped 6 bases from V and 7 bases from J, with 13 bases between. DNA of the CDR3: TGTGCTAGTGGCGACCCCTCCAGGGAGCAGTACTTC. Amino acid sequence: CASGDPSREQYF.

This CDR3 reads CAWSIGSYEQYF. For the CDR3, the DNA is TGTGCCTGGAGTATAGGCTCCTACGAGCAGTACTTC. The chain couples TRBV30 to TRBJ2-7; D gene ambiguous. V was clipped by 2 bases and J by 0 bases, with 5 bases between them. The CDR3 sequence is 12 residues long. CDR1 GTSNPN and CDR2 SVGIG come from the germline V gene (reference sequence). Full variable domain (remainder filled in from reference TRBV30 and TRBJ2-7): SQTIHQWPATLVQPVGSPLSLECTVEGTSNPNLYWYRQAAGRGLQLLFYSVGIGQISSEVPQNLSASRPQDRQFILSSKKLLLSDSGFYLCAWSIGSYEQYFGPGTRLTVT.

The CDR3 nucleotides read TGTGCCAGCCTAGAGGATACGAACACCGGGGAGCTGTTTTTT. Amino acid sequence: CASLEDTNTGELFF. The chain joins TRBV2 to TRBJ2-2; D is unresolved. V was cut by 8 bases and J by 0 bases, with 10 bases left in between. CDR3 length equals 14 residues. Germline V gene lookup returns CDR1 SNHLY and CDR2 FYNNEI.

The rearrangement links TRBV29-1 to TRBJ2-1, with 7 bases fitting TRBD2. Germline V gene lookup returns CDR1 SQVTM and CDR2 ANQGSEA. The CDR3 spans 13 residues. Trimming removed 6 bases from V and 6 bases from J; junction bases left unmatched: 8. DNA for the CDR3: TGCAGCGTCGACCCGTCGGGGGGCAATGAGCAGTTCTTC. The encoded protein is CSVDPSGGNEQFF.

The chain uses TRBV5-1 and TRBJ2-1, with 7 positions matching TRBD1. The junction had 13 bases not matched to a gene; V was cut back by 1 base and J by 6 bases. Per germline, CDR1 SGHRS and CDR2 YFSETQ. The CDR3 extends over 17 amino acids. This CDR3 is CASSLFTSQGVPNEQFF. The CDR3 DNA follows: TGCGCCAGCAGCTTGTTTACGTCCCAGGGGGTCCCCAATGAGCAGTTCTTC. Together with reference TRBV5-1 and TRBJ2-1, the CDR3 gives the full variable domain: KAGVTQTPRYLIKTRGQQVTLSCSPISGHRSVSWYQQTPGQGLQFLFEYFSETQRNKGNFPGRFSGRQFSNSRSEMNVSTLELGDSALYLCASSLFTSQGVPNEQFFGPGTRLTVL.

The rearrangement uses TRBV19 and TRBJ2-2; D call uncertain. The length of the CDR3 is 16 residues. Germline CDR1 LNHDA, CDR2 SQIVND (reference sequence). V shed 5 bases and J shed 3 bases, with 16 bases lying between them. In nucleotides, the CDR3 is TGTGCCAGTAGTCATTTGGGAAGCTTGGACACCGGGGAGCTGTTTTTT. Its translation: CASSHLGSLDTGELFF.

This CDR3 is CSAEDRGYEQYF. The CDR3 nucleotides are TGCAGCGCTGAGGACAGGGGTTACGAGCAGTACTTC. This chain connects TRBV29-1 to TRBJ2-7, with 9 positions matching TRBD1. Germline-derived CDR1 and CDR2 are SQVTM and ANQGSEA. The CDR3 runs to 12 residues. V shed 7 bases and J 4 bases; nucleotides not matched to a gene: 5.

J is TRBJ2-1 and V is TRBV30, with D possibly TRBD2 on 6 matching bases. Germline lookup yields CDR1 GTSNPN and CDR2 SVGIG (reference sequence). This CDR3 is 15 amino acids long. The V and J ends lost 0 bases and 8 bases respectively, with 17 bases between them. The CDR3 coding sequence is TGTGCCTGGAGTGTATCTTCACTAGCCTGGTATGAGCAGTTCTTC. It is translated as CAWSVSSLAWYEQFF.

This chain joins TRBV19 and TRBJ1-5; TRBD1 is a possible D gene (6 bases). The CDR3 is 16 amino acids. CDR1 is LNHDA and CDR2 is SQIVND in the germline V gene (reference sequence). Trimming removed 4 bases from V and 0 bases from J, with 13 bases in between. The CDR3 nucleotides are TGTGCCAGTAGTACCTGGGACACCTATAGCAATCAGCCCCAGCATTTT. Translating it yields CASSTWDTYSNQPQHF. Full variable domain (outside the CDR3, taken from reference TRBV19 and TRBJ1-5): DGGITQSPKYLFRKEGQNVTLSCEQNLNHDAMYWYRQDPGQGLRLIYYSQIVNDFQKGDIAEGYSVSREKKESFPLTVTSAQKNPTAFYLCASSTWDTYSNQPQHFGDGTRLSIL.